These 32 T cell receptor beta chains share one sample of origin, sequenced in a study of blood T cell repertoires in COVID-19. The data were produced by immunoSEQ multiplex PCR, yet TCRdb's version contains in-frame clones alone and is incomplete. In the table there are some 250,000 clones, around 87% of which are singletons. The sample consisted of peripheral blood. These receptors were obtained from a woman aged 25-40 years who had recovered from COVID-19.

Turning to this clone: The sample carries other DNA sequences with the same CDR3. The V and J genes are TRBV19 and TRBJ2-1, with a possible D match to TRBD1 (6 bases). The germline V and J ends were trimmed by 3 bases and 0 bases, with 9 bases remaining between them. This CDR3 is built from 15 residues. The V gene's germline CDR1 is LNHDA and CDR2 SQIVND (reference sequence). The CDR3 DNA reads as TGTGCCAGTAGTATGGGACAAAGCTCCTACAATGAGCAGTTCTTC. It encodes CASSMGQSSYNEQFF.

This chain uses TRBV28 with TRBJ1-5; TRBD1 agrees at 10 bases. J gave up 0 bases and V 3 bases, and 20 bases lay outside the gene matches. The germline CDR1 and CDR2 sequences are MDHEN and SYDVKM. This CDR3 is 22 amino acids long. The CDR3 region has the DNA TGTGCCAGCAGTTTTGCAACATATTTCCGGGACAGGGGCGAGGATAGCAATCAGCCCCAGCATTTT. It encodes CASSFATYFRDRGEDSNQPQHF.

The chain is built from TRBV4-3 and TRBJ2-2, with a weak D call TRBD1 (6 bases). This CDR3 comprises 14 residues. CDR1 and CDR2 (germline): LGHNA, YSLEER. Trimming stripped 6 bases from V and 2 bases from J, with 10 bases between. DNA of the CDR3: TGCGCCAGCAGTCGGACAGCCAACACCGGGGAGCTGTTTTTT. The encoded protein is CASSRTANTGELFF.

This chain uses TRBV27 with TRBJ1-4; 7 bases agree with TRBD1. The CDR3 totals 14 residues. CDR1 is MNHEY, CDR2 SMNVEV, per germline (reference sequence). V shed 1 base and J 7 bases; nucleotides not matched to a gene: 3. CDR3 in DNA: TGTGCCAGCAGTTTATACAGGGGTGGTGAAAAACTGTTTTTT. It specifies CASSLYRGGEKLFF.

The chain has TRBV5-1 and TRBJ2-7; weak D call: TRBD1 (6 bases). V lost 4 bases and J lost 6, with 17 bases in between. CDR1 and CDR2 (germline): SGHRS, YFSETQ. The CDR3 covers 14 residues. The CDR3 region is CASSRGTREGEQYF. In nucleotides, the CDR3 is TGCGCCAGCAGCCGAGGGACAAGGGAAGGCGAGCAGTACTTC.

V and J are TRBV12-3 or TRBV12-4 and TRBJ2-7; D is possibly TRBD2 (6 bases). The CDR3 spans 13 residues. V was trimmed by 6 bases and J by 1 base, leaving 10 bases between them. The chain's CDR3 is CASRIAESYEQYF. The CDR3 nucleotides read TGTGCCAGCAGAATAGCGGAGTCCTACGAGCAGTACTTC.

Here the CDR3 reads CATSDPSHPYNEQFF. The CDR3 DNA follows: TGTGCCACCAGTGATCCTAGCCACCCCTACAATGAGCAGTTCTTC. V usage is TRBV24-1 and J usage is TRBJ2-1; D may be TRBD2 (5 bases). The CDR3 runs to 15 residues. Germline V CDR1 and CDR2: KGHDR, SFDVKD. Trimming took off 3 bases at V and 2 bases at J, with 10 bases between the two ends.

V usage is TRBV15 and J usage is TRBJ1-2, with D perhaps matching TRBD1 (5 bases). CDR1 is LNHNV, CDR2 YYDKDF, per germline (reference sequence). The CDR3 consists of 16 residues. The V gene lost 0 bases and the J gene lost 1 base, with 12 bases spanning the gap. The CDR3 here is CATSREDIYLNYGYTF. As DNA, the CDR3 is TGTGCCACCAGCAGAGAGGACATATACCTTAACTATGGCTACACCTTC.

The rearrangement uses TRBV29-1 and TRBJ2-1; 7 bases line up with TRBD2. This CDR3 has 17 residues. Per germline, CDR1 SQVTM and CDR2 ANQGSEA. J lost 7 bases, V lost 0 bases, and 15 bases had no gene match. CDR3 amino acids: CSVEEGVGGGRLNEQFF. The CDR3, as DNA: TGCAGCGTTGAAGAAGGCGTTGGGGGAGGGCGGTTAAATGAGCAGTTCTTC.

Only a few counts were recorded for this clone. The V call is TRBV14, the J call TRBJ1-2; no clear D gene. The V end lost 0 bases, the J end lost 7 bases, and 9 bases lay between the germline ends. The CDR3 is made up of 13 amino acids. Germline-derived CDR1 and CDR2 are SGHDN and FVKESK. CDR3 in DNA: TGTGCCAGCAGCCAAGATACTTGGAGTGGCTACACCTTC. Its protein is CASSQDTWSGYTF.

V gene TRBV10-1 combines with J gene TRBJ2-4, with 11 bases identical to TRBD1. Germline lookup yields CDR1 WNHNN and CDR2 SYGVQD (reference sequence). The CDR3 extends over 20 amino acids. Unmatched junction bases numbered 15, after V lost 4 bases and J lost 1 base. The CDR3 protein is CASSGVGGDRGTLAKNIQYF. CDR3 DNA sequence: TGCGCCAGCAGTGGTGTGGGTGGGGACAGGGGGACATTGGCCAAAAACATTCAGTACTTC.

The chain combines TRBV6-1 with TRBJ1-5; no reliable D call. V was shortened by 2 bases and J by 1 base, with 9 bases between the two germline ends. The CDR3 runs to 15 residues. CDR1 is MNHNS and CDR2 is SASEGT in the germline V gene. CDR3 protein: CASSESQASNQPQHF. The CDR3 DNA reads as TGTGCCAGCAGTGAAAGCCAAGCAAGCAATCAGCCCCAGCATTTT.

This sequence joins TRBV28 and TRBJ1-2, with 9 bases lining up with TRBD1. CDR3 length: 15 residues. Germline CDR1 is MDHEN and CDR2 is SYDVKM. The ends lost 8 bases at V and 2 bases at J; junction bases unmatched: 9. CDR3 sequence: CASETGGNTNYGYTF. CDR3 DNA sequence: TGTGCCAGCGAGACAGGGGGAAATACCAACTATGGCTACACCTTC.

This clone has a single count. V gene TRBV19 combines with J gene TRBJ1-2, with 7 positions matching TRBD1. Germline CDR1 reads LNHDA; CDR2 reads SQIVND (reference sequence). Trimming took 5 bases from V and 5 from J; bases not matched to a gene: 5. The CDR3 has 13 amino acids. CDR3 nucleotide sequence: TGTGCCAGTAGTGAAGGGGGCTTATATGGCTACACCTTC. Translation: CASSEGGLYGYTF. Drawing the rest from reference TRBV19 and TRBJ1-2, the complete variable domain is DGGITQSPKYLFRKEGQNVTLSCEQNLNHDAMYWYRQDPGQGLRLIYYSQIVNDFQKGDIAEGYSVSREKKESFPLTVTSAQKNPTAFYLCASSEGGLYGYTFGSGTRLTVV.

V gene TRBV7-2 combines with J gene TRBJ2-3; TRBD2 matches at 7 bases. Germline lookup yields CDR1 SGHTA and CDR2 FQGNSA. The CDR3 spans 15 residues. Unmatched junction bases numbered 8, after V lost 5 bases and J lost 3 bases. The CDR3 loop is CASSRDPRETDTQYF. The DNA of the CDR3 is TGTGCCAGCAGCCGGGACCCGCGGGAGACAGATACGCAGTATTTT.

This clone was detected only a few times. The chain combines TRBV11-1 with TRBJ2-7; 10 bases align to TRBD1. Germline assignment: CDR1 SGHAT and CDR2 FQDESV (reference sequence). The CDR3 runs 15 residues. J gave up 5 bases and V 5 bases, and 9 bases lay outside the gene matches. DNA for the CDR3: TGTGCCAGCAGCCTAGACAGGGGGCTTAACAACGAGCAGTACTTC. Translated: CASSLDRGLNNEQYF.

This clone appeared a single time. The genes are TRBV2 and TRBJ2-2, with D possibly TRBD1 on 6 matching bases. V was trimmed by 6 bases and J by 6 bases, leaving 14 bases between them. The CDR3 is made up of 14 amino acids. Germline lookup yields CDR1 SNHLY and CDR2 FYNNEI. CDR3 DNA: TGTGCCAGCAGAAACAGGGTGCAGGCCGGGGAGCTGTTTTTT. Encoded protein: CASRNRVQAGELFF.

In its sample, this clone was seen once. The V and J genes are TRBV2 and TRBJ2-2; 7 nucleotides line up with TRBD1. This CDR3 is built from 14 residues. CDR1 and CDR2 from the germline V gene are SNHLY and FYNNEI. J lost 14 bases, V lost 5 bases, and 14 bases had no gene match. Here the CDR3 DNA reads TGTGCCAGCAGTCAAAACAACAGGGCAGGGGGACTGTTTTTT. Translated, it gives CASSQNNRAGGLFF.

This chain links TRBV10-2 with TRBJ1-6; tentatively, D is TRBD1 (5 bases). Germline assignment: CDR1 WSHSY and CDR2 SAAADI. The V end was cut by 0 bases, the J end by 11 bases, with 14 bases between. The CDR3 spans 15 residues. The chain's CDR3 is CASSESQRGLAPLHF. CDR3 bases: TGCGCCAGCAGTGAGTCTCAGAGGGGACTGGCACCCCTCCACTTT.

The chain uses TRBV5-1 and TRBJ1-2; 7 bases are a match to TRBD1. Germline V lookup: CDR1 SGHRS, CDR2 YFSETQ. CDR3 size: 14 residues. Trimming at V came to 2 bases and at J to 4 bases, leaving 5 bases not matched to a gene. The CDR3: CASSLVGGSYGYTF. The CDR3 region has the DNA TGCGCCAGCAGCTTAGTAGGGGGCAGCTATGGCTACACCTTC.

V is TRBV11-2 and J is TRBJ1-4; no reliable D call. From germline, CDR1 is SGHAT and CDR2 FQNNGV. The germline V and J ends were trimmed by 3 bases and 7 bases, with 3 bases remaining between them. The CDR3 spans 11 residues. Here the CDR3 reads CASSFGEKLFF. CDR3 bases: TGTGCCAGCAGCTTCGGTGAAAAACTGTTTTTT.

The chain recombines TRBV7-3 with TRBJ1-1; D uncertain. The V end was cut by 2 bases, the J end by 8 bases, with 15 bases between. The CDR3 has 14 amino acids. Germline V gene lookup returns CDR1 SGHTA and CDR2 FQGTGA. DNA for the CDR3: TGTGCCAGCAGCTTAGGGTCGGGGTTAAACGAAGCTTTCTTT. This encodes CASSLGSGLNEAFF.

This chain connects TRBV14 to TRBJ2-7; 7 bases are shared with TRBD1. The CDR3 runs to 17 residues. Germline-derived CDR1 and CDR2 are SGHDN and FVKESK. V trimming: 2 bases; J trimming: 3 bases; junction bases outside the gene matches: 13. For the CDR3, the DNA is TGTGCCAGCAGCCAAATTCATACAGGGGTTAATCTCTACGAGCAGTACTTC. Translated, it gives CASSQIHTGVNLYEQYF.

This clone has a count of ten or more. The chain employs TRBV5-1 and TRBJ2-2, with TRBD1 matching 7 bases. The CDR3 contains 15 residues. CDR1 SGHRS and CDR2 YFSETQ come from the germline V gene. Losses at the gene ends were 4 bases for V and 7 bases for J; bases not matched to a gene: 10. The DNA of the CDR3 is TGCGCCAGCAGCACCAGGGGTCAGGGGGTCGGGGAGCTGTTTTTT. Translated: CASSTRGQGVGELFF.

This sequence joins TRBV3-1 (or the pseudogene TRBV3-2) and TRBJ2-2, with 8 bases aligning to TRBD2. The CDR3 is 15 residues long. Looked up from germline, CDR1 is LGHDT and CDR2 is YNNKEL (reference sequence). J gave up 6 bases and V 3 bases, and 6 bases lay outside the gene matches. CDR3 DNA: TGTGCCAGCAGCCAGCGGACTAGCTGGCCCGGGGAGCTGTTTTTT. Protein: CASSQRTSWPGELFF.

J is TRBJ2-7 and V is TRBV30; 9 bases line up with TRBD1. The CDR3 sequence is 15 residues long. Looked up from germline, CDR1 is GTSNPN and CDR2 is SVGIG (reference sequence). V was pared by 2 bases and J by 3 bases, with 8 bases of the junction left unmatched. CDR3 sequence: CAWSPGTGPFYEQYF. CDR3 DNA sequence: TGTGCCTGGAGTCCTGGGACAGGGCCTTTCTACGAGCAGTACTTC. The full variable domain, rest sourced from reference TRBV30 and TRBJ2-7, is SQTIHQWPATLVQPVGSPLSLECTVEGTSNPNLYWYRQAAGRGLQLLFYSVGIGQISSEVPQNLSASRPQDRQFILSSKKLLLSDSGFYLCAWSPGTGPFYEQYFGPGTRLTVT.

Turning to this clone: Other DNA sequences in the sample encode the same CDR3. The rearrangement joins TRBV6-1 to TRBJ1-5; D is possibly TRBD1 (6 bases). The length of the CDR3 is 15 residues. Per the germline V gene, CDR1 is MNHNS and CDR2 is SASEGT. Trimming pared 3 bases from V and 3 bases from J, leaving 12 bases between. CDR3 DNA: TGTGCCAGCAGTGAGGCCGGACAGTTCAATCAGCCCCAGCATTTT. Translating it yields CASSEAGQFNQPQHF.

This chain joins TRBV2 and TRBJ1-2; 7 bases align to TRBD1. Germline V gene data show CDR1 as SNHLY and CDR2 as FYNNEI. CDR3 length equals 13 residues. J lost 0 bases, V lost 8 bases, and 3 bases had no gene match. CDR3 in DNA: TGTGCCAGCCGAGGACAGGCTAACTATGGCTACACCTTC. As protein: CASRGQANYGYTF.

This chain links TRBV3-1 (or the pseudogene TRBV3-2) with TRBJ1-1; D gene uncertain. Germline CDR1 reads LGHDT; CDR2 reads YNNKEL (reference sequence). Trimming took off 2 bases at V and 0 bases at J, with 7 bases between the two ends. The CDR3 totals 14 residues. Here the CDR3 DNA reads TGTGCCAGCAGCCAACACAAACTGAACACTGAAGCTTTCTTT. This translates into CASSQHKLNTEAFF.

The chain couples TRBV5-5 to TRBJ1-1; a possible D gene is TRBD1 (5 bases). Deletions cut 0 bases from V and 8 bases from J, with 11 bases between. Germline V CDR1 and CDR2: SGHKS, YYEKEE (reference sequence). The CDR3 length is 13 residues. The CDR3 DNA reads TGTGCCAGCAGCTTGGGGGCGACAGAAGAAGCTTTCTTT. Translated, it gives CASSLGATEEAFF.

V usage is TRBV7-2 and J usage is TRBJ1-2, with D possibly matching TRBD1 (6 bases). V lost 4 bases and J 8 bases, leaving 14 bases between the germline ends. Germline CDR1 reads SGHTA; CDR2 reads FQGNSA. The CDR3 runs to 13 residues. The CDR3 bases are TGTGCCAGCAGCTCAGCAGGGACACAGGGCTACACCTTC. Protein product: CASSSAGTQGYTF.

This clone has just one count. The CDR3 DNA sequence: TGTGCCAGCAGCCACCAGACAGTTCAAGAGACCCAGTACTTC. It translates to CASSHQTVQETQYF. The rearrangement links TRBV3-1 (or the pseudogene TRBV3-2) to TRBJ2-5, with D possibly being TRBD1 (5 bases). V shed 3 bases and J shed 2 bases, with 10 bases lying between them. CDR3 length: 14 residues. Per the germline V gene, CDR1 is LGHDT and CDR2 is YNNKEL (reference sequence).